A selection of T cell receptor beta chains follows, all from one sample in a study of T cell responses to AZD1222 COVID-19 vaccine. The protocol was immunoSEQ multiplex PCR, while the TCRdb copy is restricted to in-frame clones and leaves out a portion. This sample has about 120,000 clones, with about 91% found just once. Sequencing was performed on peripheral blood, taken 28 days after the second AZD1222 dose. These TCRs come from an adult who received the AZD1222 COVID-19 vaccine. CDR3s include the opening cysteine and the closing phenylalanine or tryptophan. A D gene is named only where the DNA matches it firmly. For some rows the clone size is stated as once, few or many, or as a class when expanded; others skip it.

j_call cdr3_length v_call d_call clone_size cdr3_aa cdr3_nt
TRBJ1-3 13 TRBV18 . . CASSPGNENTIYF TGTGCCAGCTCACCAGGGAACGAAAACACCATATATTTT
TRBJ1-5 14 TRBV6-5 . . CASSYSRDSQPQHF TGTGCCAGCAGTTACTCAAGAGACAGTCAGCCCCAGCATTTT
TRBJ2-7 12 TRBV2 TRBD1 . CASSTGQIVQYF TGTGCCAGCAGTACGGGACAGATCGTGCAGTACTTC
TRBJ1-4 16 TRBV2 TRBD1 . CASRRTGGATNEKLFF TGTGCCAGCAGGCGGACAGGGGGCGCAACTAATGAAAAACTGTTTTTT
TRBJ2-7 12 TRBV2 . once CASSASSYEQYF TGTGCCAGCAGTGCCTCCTCCTACGAGCAGTACTTC
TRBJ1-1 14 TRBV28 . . CASRKSGERLEAFF TGTGCCAGCCGAAAATCAGGTGAACGACTTGAAGCTTTCTTT
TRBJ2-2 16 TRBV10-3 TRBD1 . CAISDGQGSSAGELFF TGTGCCATCAGTGACGGACAGGGTTCGAGCGCCGGGGAGCTGTTTTTT
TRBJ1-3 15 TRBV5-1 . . CASSTGRSSGNTIYF TGCGCCAGCAGCACAGGACGGAGCTCTGGAAACACCATATATTTT
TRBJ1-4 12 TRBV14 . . CASQRNNEKLFF TGTGCCAGCCAGAGGAATAATGAAAAACTGTTTTTT
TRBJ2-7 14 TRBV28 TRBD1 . CASSTGVVFGEQYF TGTGCCAGCAGCACAGGGGTTGTTTTTGGCGAGCAGTACTTC
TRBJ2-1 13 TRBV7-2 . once CASSLDSYNEQFF TGTGCCAGCAGCTTAGACAGCTACAATGAGCAGTTCTTC
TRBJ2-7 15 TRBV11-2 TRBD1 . CASSSRDRESYEQYF TGTGCCAGCAGCTCCCGGGACAGAGAGTCCTACGAGCAGTACTTC
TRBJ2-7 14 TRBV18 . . CASSPAGLPNEQYF TGTGCCAGCTCACCTGCCGGACTTCCCAACGAGCAGTACTTC
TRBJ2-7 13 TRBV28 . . CASTLGGLYEQYF TGTGCCAGCACCTTGGGGGGGCTCTACGAGCAGTACTTC
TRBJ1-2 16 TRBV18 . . CASSPSLQQGEDGYTF TGTGCCAGCTCACCCTCTTTGCAACAGGGTGAAGATGGCTACACCTTC
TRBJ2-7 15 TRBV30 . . CAWSYGTSYNYEQYF TGTGCCTGGAGCTACGGGACGAGTTACAACTACGAGCAGTACTTC
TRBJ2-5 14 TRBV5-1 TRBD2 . CASSVEREGETQYF TGCGCCAGCAGCGTCGAGCGGGAGGGAGAGACCCAGTACTTC
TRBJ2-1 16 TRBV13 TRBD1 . CASSSGTGGINGEQFF TGTGCCAGCAGCTCCGGGACAGGGGGTATCAACGGTGAGCAGTTCTTC
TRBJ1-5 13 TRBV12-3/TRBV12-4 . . CASTPDYYQPQHF TGTGCCAGCACCCCAGATTATTATCAGCCCCAGCATTTT
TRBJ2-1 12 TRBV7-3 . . CASSLGGLEQFF TGTGCCAGCAGCTTAGGGGGGCTTGAGCAGTTCTTC
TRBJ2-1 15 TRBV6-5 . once CASSYSGPDYNEQFF TGTGCCAGCAGTTACTCTGGGCCAGACTACAATGAGCAGTTCTTC
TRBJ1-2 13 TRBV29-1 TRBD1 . CSVKQGESYGYTF TGCAGCGTGAAACAGGGGGAGAGCTATGGCTACACCTTC
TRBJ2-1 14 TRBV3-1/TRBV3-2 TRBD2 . CASSKAGTNNEQFF TGTGCCAGCTCGAAGGCCGGGACTAACAATGAGCAGTTCTTC
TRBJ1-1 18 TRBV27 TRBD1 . CASRIGVAGDRGRTEAFF TGTGCCAGCAGGATAGGGGTCGCGGGAGACAGGGGGCGAACTGAAGCTTTCTTT
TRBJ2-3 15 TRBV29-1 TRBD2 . CSVGGLAGHTDTQYF TGCAGCGTTGGGGGACTAGCGGGCCACACAGATACGCAGTATTTT
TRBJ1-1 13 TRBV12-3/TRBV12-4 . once CASSLDRGTEAFF TGTGCCAGCAGTCTCGACAGAGGCACTGAAGCTTTCTTT
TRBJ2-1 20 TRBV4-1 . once CASSHSRDALSLDSYNEQFF TGCGCCAGCAGTCACTCTCGGGACGCTTTGTCCCTTGACTCCTACAATGAGCAGTTCTTC
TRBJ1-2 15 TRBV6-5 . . CASSPDRDGNYGYTF TGTGCCAGCAGTCCCGACCGGGACGGCAACTATGGCTACACCTTC
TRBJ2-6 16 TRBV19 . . CASSIGQGTGANVLTF TGTGCCAGTAGTATAGGTCAGGGGACTGGGGCCAACGTCCTGACTTTC
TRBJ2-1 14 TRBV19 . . CASSISGAGGEQFF TGTGCCAGTAGTATTTCTGGAGCGGGTGGTGAGCAGTTCTTC
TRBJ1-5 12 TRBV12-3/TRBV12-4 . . CASSLSYQPQHF TGTGCCAGCAGTTTATCGTACCAGCCCCAGCATTTT
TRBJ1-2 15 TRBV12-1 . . CASSPVRHRHYGYTF TGTGCCAGCAGCCCCGTAAGGCACCGCCACTATGGCTACACCTTC
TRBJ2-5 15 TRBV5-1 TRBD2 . CASSYGTSGGETQYF TGCGCCAGCAGCTACGGGACTAGCGGAGGGGAGACCCAGTACTTC
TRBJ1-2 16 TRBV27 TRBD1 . CASSLYPSGTVDGYTF TGTGCCAGCAGTTTATACCCATCCGGGACAGTCGATGGCTACACCTTC
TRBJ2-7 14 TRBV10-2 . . CASSDGEGTSEQYF TGCGCCAGCAGTGATGGGGAAGGGACGTCCGAGCAGTACTTC
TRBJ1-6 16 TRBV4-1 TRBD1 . CASSQPGQGNNSPLHF TGCGCCAGCAGCCAACCCGGACAGGGGAACAATTCACCCCTCCACTTT
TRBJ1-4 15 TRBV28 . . CASSLQQAPNEKLFF TGTGCCAGCAGTTTACAACAGGCGCCTAATGAAAAACTGTTTTTT